This T cell receptor beta chain was observed in a study of blood T cell repertoires in COVID-19. About the research overall: From the United States, Italy and Spain came samples of acute and convalescent COVID-19. From T cells, B-cell-depleted T cells, or PBMCs came the material, which was cDNA or gDNA.

From germline, CDR1 is KGHDR and CDR2 SFDVKD. The CDR3 totals 13 residues. The ends were cut back, 8 bases at V and 3 bases at J, with 11 bases in the middle. In the study's own analysis: Estimation of nucleated cell counts relied on the amplification of reference gene primers. Sequenced by immunoSEQ multiplex PCR; TCRdb stores in-frame clones only, minus some. V and J calls and clone size are those listed in that table; D and trimming were worked out from the DNA. The sample records 340,000 or so clones, more than 70% being singletons. Sequenced sample: peripheral blood. This clonotype was sampled from a man younger than 40 with active or convalescent COVID-19. V usage is TRBV24-1 and J usage is TRBJ2-3; perhaps TRBD2 as D (5 bases). The CDR3 DNA is TGTGCCACCAAAGGGCTAGCTACAGATACGCAGTATTTT. Amino acid sequence: CATKGLATDTQYF.